This T cell receptor beta chain was identified during a study of cytomegalovirus exposure and HLA in healthy donors. Study results and limitations: In a later analysis, the majority of CMV-associated beta chains seemingly showed HLA restriction. Productive status was seen about 90% or about 30% of the time for most TCR beta V segments in an earlier analysis.

The CDR3 spans 15 residues. V lost 6 bases and J lost 4; bases outside the gene matches: 10. Germline V lookup: CDR1 SNHLY, CDR2 FYNNEI. Regarding this clone: Antigen specificity is unknown.

Primers for the PCR totalled 60 Vbeta and 13 Jbeta. Some clones are missing from TCRdb's copy, which holds only in-frame ones; the method was immunoSEQ multiplex PCR. This table has around 68,000 clones, approximately 83% appearing once. Nominally healthy donors provided the samples, though records likely missed some immune exposures. This rearrangement joins TRBV2 to TRBJ1-1, with 8 bases identical to TRBD1. Sequencing was done on a sample of PBMCs. The sequence derives from a female donor in good health and CMV-seronegative. CDR3 DNA: TGTGCCAGCAGAGCTACCGACAGGGGAGTCACTGAAGCTTTCTTT. It is translated as CASRATDRGVTEAFF.